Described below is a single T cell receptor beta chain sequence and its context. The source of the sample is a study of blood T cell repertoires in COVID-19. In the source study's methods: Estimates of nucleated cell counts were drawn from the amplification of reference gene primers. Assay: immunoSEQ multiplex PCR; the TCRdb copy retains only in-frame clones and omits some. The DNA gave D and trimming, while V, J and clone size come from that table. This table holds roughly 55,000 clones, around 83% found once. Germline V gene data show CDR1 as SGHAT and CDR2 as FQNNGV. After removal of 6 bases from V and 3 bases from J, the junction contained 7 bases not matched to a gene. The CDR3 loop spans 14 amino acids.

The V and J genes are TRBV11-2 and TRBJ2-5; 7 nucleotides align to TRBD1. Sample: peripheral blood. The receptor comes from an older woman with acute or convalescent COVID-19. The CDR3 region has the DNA TGTGCCAGCAGTACTCGGACAGGAAAAGAGACCCAGTACTTC. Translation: CASSTRTGKETQYF.